What follows are 4 T cell receptor beta chains derived from one specimen sequenced in a study of shared clonotypes between healthy human individuals. TCRdb's copy holds only in-frame clones and misses some; the assay was immunoSEQ multiplex PCR. The top ten clones hold about an eighth of a sample with about 490,000 clones, 79% of them seen once. Sequenced sample: PBMCs. Every receptor here comes from a middle-aged woman in good health. Some clones in this sample may be carry-over from other donors' samples.

The V call is TRBV28, the J call TRBJ2-7; 9 bases fit TRBD2. V lost 5 bases and J lost 6; bases outside the gene matches: 11. Per germline, CDR1 MDHEN and CDR2 SYDVKM. This CDR3 spans 15 amino acids. The CDR3: CASSGMAGGLGEQYF. The CDR3 region has the DNA TGTGCCAGCAGTGGTATGGCGGGAGGGTTGGGCGAGCAGTACTTC.

This sequence joins TRBV19 and TRBJ2-3; possible D gene TRBD1, 6 bases. The germline V gene has CDR1 LNHDA and CDR2 SQIVND (reference sequence). This CDR3 region has 14 residues. The V end lost 3 bases, the J end lost 0 bases, and 7 bases lay between the germline ends. The CDR3 is CASSIGQSTDTQYF. The CDR3 nucleotides are TGTGCCAGTAGTATTGGACAGAGCACAGATACGCAGTATTTT.

V usage is TRBV28 and J usage is TRBJ2-1, with D possibly TRBD1 on 6 matching bases. V lost 5 bases and J 8 bases, leaving 16 bases between the germline ends. CDR1 is MDHEN, CDR2 SYDVKM, per germline. This CDR3 comprises 14 residues. CDR3 in DNA: TGTGCCAGCAGTGTGACAGGTTTGGTCGATGAGCAGTTCTTC. Translating it yields CASSVTGLVDEQFF.

This clone was seen more than once but under ten times. The chain joins TRBV5-1 to TRBJ2-1; the match to TRBD1 covers 7 bases. With 4 bases clipped from V and 6 bases from J, the junction kept 7 bases outside the gene matches. Germline values: CDR1 SGHRS, CDR2 YFSETQ. The CDR3 runs 14 residues. The CDR3 sequence: CASSPGQVINEQFF. For the CDR3, the DNA is TGCGCCAGCAGCCCCGGACAGGTGATCAATGAGCAGTTCTTC.